The 25 T cell receptor beta chains below were found in one sample sequenced in a study of T-cell memory formation after mild COVID-19. TCRdb redid the calling of the 5' RACE reads with MiXCR, one entry per CDR3 protein. This table holds hundreds of thousands of distinct CDR3 sequences, 15% to 20% found once. Sequencing was done on a sample of PBMCs or a T cell subset sorted from them (not recorded which). The receptors stem from an adult woman who had mild COVID-19 (a few samples of this study predate the infection). Cell type and time point are not known.

V is TRBV27 and J is TRBJ2-2, with TRBD1 matching over 7 bases. CDR3 length: 17 residues. V shed 5 bases and J 3 bases; nucleotides not matched to a gene: 12. Germline CDR1 MNHEY, CDR2 SMNVEV (reference sequence). The CDR3 DNA sequence: TGTGCCAGCAGTCTTTTATCGTACAGGGGATACACCGGGGAGCTGTTTTTT. Its protein product is CASSLLSYRGYTGELFF.

The table lists this clonotype with a few counts. The rearrangement links TRBV10-3 to TRBJ2-3, with 10 bases aligning to TRBD2. The CDR3 has 16 residues. Germline assignment: CDR1 ENHRY and CDR2 SYGVKD. The ends lost 2 bases at V and 3 bases at J; junction bases unmatched: 5. CDR3 coding DNA: TGTGCCATCAGTGAGGCTAGCGGGAGTGGAACAGATACGCAGTATTTT. Protein product: CAISEASGSGTDTQYF.

This chain joins TRBV6-6 and TRBJ2-3; D possibly corresponds to TRBD2 (6 bases). CDR1 is MNHNY, CDR2 SVGAGI, per germline (reference sequence). Trimming took off 1 base at V and 2 bases at J, with 10 bases between the two ends. This CDR3 has 15 residues. CDR3 DNA: TGTGCCAGCAGTTACTTTGGAGGGTACACAGATACGCAGTATTTT. Residues: CASSYFGGYTDTQYF.

The chain combines TRBV18 with TRBJ1-1; 8 positions match TRBD1. The CDR3 covers 14 residues. CDR1 is KGHSH, CDR2 LQKENI, per germline. The junction had 6 bases not matched to a gene; V was cut back by 4 bases and J by 5 bases. In DNA, the CDR3 is TGTGCCAGCTCACACGACAGGGGAGGGACTGAAGCTTTCTTT. Amino acid sequence: CASSHDRGGTEAFF. The full variable domain, in which reference TRBV18 and TRBJ1-1 provide the parts outside the CDR3, is NAGVMQNPRHLVRRRGQEARLRCSPMKGHSHVYWYRQLPEEGLKFMVYLQKENIIDESGMPKERFSAEFPKEGPSILRIQQVVRGDSAAYFCASSHDRGGTEAFFGQGTRLTVV.

This clonotype was counted a few times. The chain joins TRBV20-1 to TRBJ2-7; a possible D gene is TRBD1 (6 bases). In germline, CDR1 is DFQATT, CDR2 SNEGSKA (reference sequence). V was clipped by 8 bases and J by 1 base, with 18 bases between them. The CDR3 spans 14 residues. The CDR3 reads CSTHGAGTSYEQYF. The DNA for the CDR3 is TGCAGTACCCACGGGGCTGGGACATCCTACGAGCAGTACTTC.

The sample holds many counts of this clonotype. The chain has TRBV3-1 and TRBJ2-3; D is unclear. From germline, CDR1 is LGHDT and CDR2 YNNKEL (reference sequence). The CDR3 covers 17 residues. The ends were cut back, 0 bases at V and 4 bases at J, with 17 bases in the middle. CDR3 sequence reads: CASSQDPPGSGADTQYF. The CDR3 bases are TGTGCCAGCAGCCAAGATCCCCCGGGTTCGGGCGCAGATACGCAGTATTTT.

The rearrangement links TRBV5-1 to TRBJ1-1, with unresolved D. V was pared by 0 bases and J by 8 bases, with 14 bases between. Germline V gene sequence: CDR1 SGHRS, CDR2 YFSETQ. The length of the CDR3 is 14 residues. The DNA for the CDR3 is TGCGCCAGCAGCTTGGCCGGAGGGTTGGTAGAAGCTTTCTTT. It translates to CASSLAGGLVEAFF.

This clonotype was seen a few times. The chain employs TRBV20-1 and TRBJ2-5; 10 nucleotides agree with TRBD2. V trimming: 5 bases; J trimming: 5 bases; junction bases outside the gene matches: 11. CDR3 length: 15 residues. CDR1 is DFQATT and CDR2 is SNEGSKA in the germline V gene (reference sequence). The CDR3 is CSAPSRTSGWETQYF. CDR3 bases: TGCAGTGCTCCCTCCCGGACTAGCGGTTGGGAGACCCAGTACTTC.

The chain has TRBV3-1 and TRBJ2-4; 12 bases fit TRBD2. The CDR3 is 21 residues long. V lost 4 bases, J lost 0 bases, and 16 bases stayed unmatched. CDR1 and CDR2 from the germline V gene are LGHDT and YNNKEL (reference sequence). This CDR3 reads CASSLLPSSGRAPLAKNIQYF. CDR3 DNA: TGTGCCAGCAGCCTCCTCCCCTCTAGCGGGAGGGCTCCCCTAGCCAAAAACATTCAGTACTTC. Complete variable domain (other parts from reference TRBV3-1 and TRBJ2-4): DTAVSQTPKYLVTQMGNDKSIKCEQNLGHDTMYWYKQDSKKFLKIMFSYNNKELIINETVPNRFSPKSPDKAHLNLHINSLELGDSAVYFCASSLLPSSGRAPLAKNIQYFGAGTRLSVL.

In its sample, this clonotype was seen a few times. The gene calls are TRBV4-1 and TRBJ2-3; 11 positions match TRBD2. V shed 1 base, J shed 14 bases, and the junction held 5 bases outside the gene matches. CDR3 length: 13 residues. Per the germline V gene, CDR1 is MGHRA and CDR2 is YSYEKL. DNA of the CDR3: TGCGCCAGCAGCCAAGTGGTAGCGGGGGGGCGGTATTTT. It specifies CASSQVVAGGRYF.

This sequence joins TRBV4-1 and TRBJ1-1; D call uncertain. With 1 base removed from V and 0 bases from J, the gap between germline ends came to 6 bases. The CDR3 loop spans 14 amino acids. Germline-derived CDR1 and CDR2 are MGHRA and YSYEKL. CDR3 protein: CASSQAQMNTEAFF. The DNA of the CDR3 is TGCGCCAGCAGCCAAGCGCAGATGAACACTGAAGCTTTCTTT.

The rearrangement links TRBV7-8 to TRBJ2-7; 8 bases match TRBD2. The CDR3 covers 17 residues. Germline V gene lookup returns CDR1 SGHVS and CDR2 FQNEAQ. J lost 6 bases, V lost 1 base, and 14 bases had no gene match. CDR3 region: CASSLGDGGVPRGEQYF. Here the CDR3 DNA reads TGTGCCAGCAGCTTAGGAGACGGGGGGGTCCCACGGGGCGAGCAGTACTTC.

This clonotype was detected once. Its ends do not fully match the called genes, so a read error is possible. This chain links TRBV28 with TRBJ2-5; D gene ambiguous. Germline assignment: CDR1 MDHEN and CDR2 SYDVKM. The length of the CDR3 is 14 residues. The CDR3 sequence: CASSPQANHETQYF. CDR3 coding DNA: TGTGCCAGCAGTCCGCAGGCTAACCACGAGACCCAGTACTTC. The full variable domain, with the rest looked up from reference TRBV28 and TRBJ2-5, is DVKVTQSSRYLVKRTGEKVFLECVQDMDHENMFWYRQDPGLGLRLIYFSYDVKMKEKGDIPEGYSVSREKKERFSLILESASTNQTSMYLCASSPQANHETQYFGPGTRLLVL.

This clonotype has ten or more counts. V and J are TRBV7-9 and TRBJ2-7; no clear D gene. CDR1 is SEHNR and CDR2 is FQNEAQ in the germline V gene (reference sequence). CDR3 length equals 13 residues. The V and J ends lost 5 bases and 2 bases respectively, with 10 bases between them. For the CDR3, the DNA is TGTGCCAGCAGCCCAAAGGGCCCCTACGAGCAGTACTTC. The encoded protein is CASSPKGPYEQYF.

J is TRBJ2-6 and V is TRBV7-6, with 10 nucleotides matching TRBD1. The germline V gene encodes CDR1 SGHVS and CDR2 FNYEAQ. Trimming cost V 7 bases and J 0 bases; bases outside gene matches: 3. CDR3 size: 16 residues. DNA of the CDR3: TGTGCCAGCACGGGGACAGGGGACTCTGGGGCCAACGTCCTGACTTTC. Its protein is CASTGTGDSGANVLTF.

J is TRBJ2-3 and V is TRBV6-2 or TRBV6-3; D call uncertain. Germline-derived CDR1 and CDR2 are MNHEY and SVGEGT. The CDR3 totals 15 residues. V lost 5 bases and J 0 bases, leaving 12 bases between the germline ends. CDR3 in amino acids: CASSEDGYSTDTQYF. CDR3 bases: TGTGCCAGCAGTGAGGACGGTTACAGCACAGATACGCAGTATTTT.

The genes are TRBV5-6 and TRBJ1-1, with D uncertain. The CDR3 spans 12 residues. V shed 2 bases and J shed 11 bases, with 13 bases lying between them. Looked up from germline, CDR1 is SGHDT and CDR2 is YYEEEE. The CDR3 DNA reads TGTGCCAGCAGCTTCACCTCAAGATCCGCTTTCTTT. Its protein product is CASSFTSRSAFF.

The V call is TRBV29-1, the J call TRBJ1-1, with a tentative D call TRBD1 (6 bases). V lost 3 bases to trimming and J lost 5 bases, with 16 bases between them. Looked up from germline, CDR1 is SQVTM and CDR2 is ANQGSEA. The CDR3 is 14 amino acids. The CDR3 is CSVDSGQPGTEAFF. The CDR3 DNA reads as TGCAGCGTTGATTCCGGACAGCCAGGAACTGAAGCTTTCTTT.

The table lists this clonotype with a few counts. The chain links TRBV7-2 to TRBJ2-3; 10 nucleotides align to TRBD2. Trimming at V came to 5 bases and at J to 7 bases, leaving 12 bases not matched to a gene. Germline loops: CDR1 SGHTA, CDR2 FQGNSA. CDR3 length equals 16 residues. The CDR3 here is CASSSSPSGRRYTQYF. CDR3 DNA sequence: TGTGCCAGCAGCAGCTCGCCTAGCGGGAGAAGGTATACGCAGTATTTT.

This chain links TRBV29-1 with TRBJ1-1, with TRBD1 matching 10 bases. The CDR3 contains 14 residues. The V gene's germline CDR1 is SQVTM and CDR2 ANQGSEA. V was clipped by 4 bases and J by 2 bases; unmatched bases: 4. The CDR3 nucleotides are TGCAGCGTTGTGGGGGACAGGGGAAACACTGAAGCTTTCTTT. Protein: CSVVGDRGNTEAFF.

This rearrangement joins TRBV12-3 or TRBV12-4 to TRBJ1-5; D remains unclear. The CDR3 spans 15 residues. V dropped 6 bases and J dropped 3 bases, with 15 bases sitting between them. The CDR3 coding sequence is TGTGCCAGCAGGAGTCAAGAGGGAGTCAATCAGCCCCAGCATTTT. The encoded protein is CASRSQEGVNQPQHF.

V usage is TRBV20-1 and J usage is TRBJ2-7; tentatively, D is TRBD1 (6 bases). In germline, CDR1 is DFQATT, CDR2 SNEGSKA (reference sequence). The CDR3 length is 13 residues. V was clipped by 5 bases and J by 1 base, with 12 bases between them. CDR3 nucleotide sequence: TGCAGTGCTTGGACAGACTTATCCTACGAGCAGTACTTC. Amino acids: CSAWTDLSYEQYF.

The chain is built from TRBV5-6 and TRBJ2-5; 8 bases agree with TRBD1. Germline V lookup: CDR1 SGHDT, CDR2 YYEEEE. Germline trimming cut 3 bases from V and 5 bases from J; bases unmatched to any gene: 6. The CDR3 runs to 14 residues. This CDR3 reads CASSSRQGFETQYF. DNA of the CDR3: TGTGCCAGCAGCTCCCGACAGGGGTTCGAGACCCAGTACTTC.

This clonotype was counted between two and nine times. Compared with germline, one end of the junction differs, possibly owing to a read error. V gene TRBV7-2 combines with J gene TRBJ1-6; D gene uncertain. The germline CDR1 and CDR2 sequences are SGHTA and FQGNSA. CDR3 length equals 14 residues. The CDR3 bases are TGTGCCAGCAGTTTAGGCATTTCCAATTCACCCCTCCACTTT. Its protein is CASSLGISNSPLHF.

The chain combines TRBV12-3 or TRBV12-4 with TRBJ1-1; D gene ambiguous. This CDR3 region has 14 residues. V dropped 6 bases and J dropped 6 bases, with 17 bases sitting between them. The CDR3 protein is CASSSPKAWAEAFF. CDR3 nucleotide sequence: TGTGCCAGCAGCTCCCCCAAAGCCTGGGCTGAAGCTTTCTTT.